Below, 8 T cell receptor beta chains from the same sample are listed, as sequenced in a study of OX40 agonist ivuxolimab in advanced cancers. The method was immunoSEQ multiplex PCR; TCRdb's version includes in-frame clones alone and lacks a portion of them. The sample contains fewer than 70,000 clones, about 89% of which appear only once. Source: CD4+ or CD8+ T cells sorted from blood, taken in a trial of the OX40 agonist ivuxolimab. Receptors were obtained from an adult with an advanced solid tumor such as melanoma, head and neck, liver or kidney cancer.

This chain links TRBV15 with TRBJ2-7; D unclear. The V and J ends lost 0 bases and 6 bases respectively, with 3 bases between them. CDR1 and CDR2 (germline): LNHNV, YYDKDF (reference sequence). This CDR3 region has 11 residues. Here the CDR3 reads CATSRESEQYF. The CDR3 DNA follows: TGTGCCACCAGCAGAGAGTCCGAGCAGTACTTC.

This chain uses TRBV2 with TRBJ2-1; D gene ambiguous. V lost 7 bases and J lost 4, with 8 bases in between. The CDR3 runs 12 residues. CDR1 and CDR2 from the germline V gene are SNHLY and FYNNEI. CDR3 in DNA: TGTGCCAGCACCCAGACTTACAATGAGCAGTTCTTC. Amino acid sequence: CASTQTYNEQFF.

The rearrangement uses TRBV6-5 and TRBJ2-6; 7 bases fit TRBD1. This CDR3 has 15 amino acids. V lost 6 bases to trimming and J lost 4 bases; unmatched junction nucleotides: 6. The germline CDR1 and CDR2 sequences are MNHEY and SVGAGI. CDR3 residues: CASRLTGEGANVLTF. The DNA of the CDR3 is TGTGCCAGCAGACTCACAGGGGAAGGGGCCAACGTCCTGACTTTC.

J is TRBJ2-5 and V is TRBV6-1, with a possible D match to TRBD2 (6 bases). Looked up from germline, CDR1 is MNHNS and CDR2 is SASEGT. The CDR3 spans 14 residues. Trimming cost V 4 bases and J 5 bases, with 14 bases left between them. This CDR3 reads CASSVGGAIETQYF. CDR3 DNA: TGTGCCAGCAGTGTGGGCGGGGCCATCGAGACCCAGTACTTC.

The CDR3 sequence is CASSYSTGGYSPLHF. CDR3 bases: TGTGCCAGCAGTTACTCGACAGGGGGTTATTCACCCCTCCACTTT. The chain couples TRBV6-6 to TRBJ1-6, with TRBD1 matching 9 bases. Losses at the gene ends were 0 bases for V and 8 bases for J; bases not matched to a gene: 2. The CDR3 is 15 amino acids. Germline CDR1 reads MNHNY; CDR2 reads SVGAGI (reference sequence).

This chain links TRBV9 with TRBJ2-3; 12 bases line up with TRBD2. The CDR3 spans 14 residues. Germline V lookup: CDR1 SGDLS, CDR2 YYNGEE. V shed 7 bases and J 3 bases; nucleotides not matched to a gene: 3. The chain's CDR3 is CASGLAGGTDTQYF. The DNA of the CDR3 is TGTGCCAGCGGCCTAGCGGGGGGGACAGATACGCAGTATTTT.

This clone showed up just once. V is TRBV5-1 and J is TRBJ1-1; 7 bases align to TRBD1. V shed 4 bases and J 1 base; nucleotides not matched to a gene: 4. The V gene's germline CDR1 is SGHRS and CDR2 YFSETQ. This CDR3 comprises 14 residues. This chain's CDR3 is CASSTGTENTEAFF. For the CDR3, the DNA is TGCGCCAGCAGCACTGGGACAGAGAACACTGAAGCTTTCTTT.

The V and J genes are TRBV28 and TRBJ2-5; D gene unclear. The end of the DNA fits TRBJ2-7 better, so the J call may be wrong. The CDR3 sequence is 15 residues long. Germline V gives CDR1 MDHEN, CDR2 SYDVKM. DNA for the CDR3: TGTGCCAGCAGTTTCAGTCGTGTCTATAGCTACGAGCAGTACTTC. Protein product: CASSFSRVYSYEQYF.